The next 17 T cell receptor beta chains were all read from a single sample in a study of blood T cell repertoires in COVID-19. The assay was immunoSEQ multiplex PCR, and TCRdb's table has in-frame clones only and misses some. This table has 75,000 to 100,000 clones, over 80% appearing once. The sequenced sample was peripheral blood. The receptors were sampled from a human donor in a cohort sampled during active COVID-19.

The V and J genes are TRBV3-1 (or the pseudogene TRBV3-2) and TRBJ2-1; TRBD1 is a possible D gene (5 bases). Deletions cut 0 bases from V and 10 bases from J, with 10 bases between. The germline CDR1 and CDR2 sequences are LGHDT and YNNKEL (reference sequence). The CDR3 contains 13 residues. This CDR3 is CASSQEGAGEQFF. Here the CDR3 DNA reads TGTGCCAGCAGCCAAGAAGGGGCTGGAGAGCAGTTCTTC.

CDR3 in amino acids: CASSDETNYGYTF. CDR3 nucleotide sequence: TGTGCCAGCAGTGACGAGACTAACTATGGCTACACCTTC. The rearrangement uses TRBV2 and TRBJ1-2; no reliable D call. The CDR3 loop spans 13 amino acids. Germline loops: CDR1 SNHLY, CDR2 FYNNEI. Trimming took off 3 bases at V and 0 bases at J, with 5 bases between the two ends. Drawing the rest from reference TRBV2 and TRBJ1-2, the complete variable domain is EPEVTQTPSHQVTQMGQEVILRCVPISNHLYFYWYRQILGQKVEFLVSFYNNEISEKSEIFDDQFSVERPDGSNFTLKIRSTKLEDSAMYFCASSDETNYGYTFGSGTRLTVV.

The chain is built from TRBV6-1 and TRBJ1-5; D is possibly TRBD1 (5 bases). Germline loops: CDR1 MNHNS, CDR2 SASEGT. V gave up 1 base and J gave up 1 base, with 23 bases separating them. CDR3 length equals 20 residues. Here the CDR3 DNA reads TGTGCCAGCAGTGAAGTAATGCTCGGTGGGCAGGGATCAAGCAATCAGCCCCAGCATTTT. It specifies CASSEVMLGGQGSSNQPQHF.

The rearrangement joins TRBV20-1 to TRBJ1-5; the D is unclear. Between the trimmed V and J ends, which lost 3 bases and 2 bases, there was a span of 8 bases. The CDR3 consists of 13 residues. Germline CDR1 reads DFQATT; CDR2 reads SNEGSKA (reference sequence). Here the CDR3 reads CSASWQGNQPQHF. The CDR3 DNA follows: TGCAGTGCTAGTTGGCAGGGCAATCAGCCCCAGCATTTT.

The chain links TRBV5-1 to TRBJ1-6; D is uncertain. The V gene's germline CDR1 is SGHRS and CDR2 YFSETQ. This CDR3 has 16 residues. V lost 0 bases to trimming and J lost 3 bases, with 10 bases between them. CDR3 amino acids: CASSLDIRYYNSPLHF. The CDR3 bases are TGCGCCAGCAGCTTGGACATAAGATACTATAATTCACCCCTCCACTTT.

Of note for this clone: Other DNA sequences from this sample encode an identical CDR3 as well. This chain links TRBV6-6 with TRBJ2-7, with TRBD1 matching over 8 bases. Germline CDR1 is MNHNY and CDR2 is SVGAGI (reference sequence). Trimming cost V 0 bases and J 0 bases; bases outside gene matches: 4. The CDR3 contains 16 residues. CDR3 nucleotides: TGTGCCAGCAGTTACTCGAGACAGGGGAGCTCCTACGAGCAGTACTTC. Translation gives CASSYSRQGSSYEQYF.

This chain joins TRBV18 and TRBJ2-1; 10 bases match TRBD2. V trimming: 3 bases; J trimming: 7 bases; junction bases outside the gene matches: 3. This CDR3 region has 14 residues. CDR1 and CDR2 (germline): KGHSH, LQKENI. CDR3 nucleotides: TGTGCCAGCTCACCCGAAGCGGGGGGGAATGAGCAGTTCTTC. Translating gives CASSPEAGGNEQFF.

CDR3 sequence (DNA): TGTGCCAGCAGCGAACAGGGAAACACTGAAGCTTTCTTT. This sequence encodes CASSEQGNTEAFF. This sequence joins TRBV7-3 and TRBJ1-1, with D perhaps TRBD1 (6 bases). The V gene's germline CDR1 is SGHTA and CDR2 FQGTGA. Trimming left V 5 bases short and J 2 bases short, with 9 bases between. The CDR3 runs to 13 residues. Combining the CDR3 with reference TRBV7-3 and TRBJ1-1 gives the whole variable domain GAGVSQTPSNKVTEKGKYVELRCDPISGHTALYWYRQSLGQGPEFLIYFQGTGAADDSGLPNDRFFAVRPEGSVSTLKIQRTERGDSAVYLCASSEQGNTEAFFGQGTRLTVV.

The chain is built from TRBV4-3 and TRBJ1-5; 7 nucleotides agree with TRBD1. CDR3 size: 15 residues. The J segment lost 7 bases and the V segment lost 3 bases, leaving 9 bases of the junction unmatched. Germline V gene lookup returns CDR1 LGHNA and CDR2 YSLEER. CDR3 nucleotides: TGCGCCAGCAGCCAGGATAGACAGGGTGGGCAGCCCCAGCATTTT. The encoded protein is CASSQDRQGGQPQHF.

The chain links TRBV5-1 to TRBJ2-3, with 9 bases that match TRBD2. After removal of 0 bases from V and 4 bases from J, the junction contained 3 bases not matched to a gene. From germline, CDR1 is SGHRS and CDR2 YFSETQ. The CDR3 extends over 15 amino acids. The CDR3 nucleotides are TGCGCCAGCAGCTTGGTTAGCGGGAGTGCAGATACGCAGTATTTT. Its translation is CASSLVSGSADTQYF.

This clone was recorded a few times. The V and J genes are TRBV5-1 and TRBJ1-6, with 7 bases identical to TRBD1. This CDR3 contains 18 residues. Germline-derived CDR1 and CDR2 are SGHRS and YFSETQ. With 7 bases clipped from V and 3 bases from J, the junction kept 16 bases outside the gene matches. The CDR3 spells CASSPAGGSGVYNSPLHF. CDR3 DNA: TGCGCCAGCTCTCCGGCAGGGGGTTCCGGGGTCTATAATTCACCCCTCCACTTT.

The chain is built from TRBV11-2 and TRBJ2-7, with 11 positions matching TRBD1. V shed 4 bases and J 4 bases; nucleotides not matched to a gene: 3. The germline V gene has CDR1 SGHAT and CDR2 FQNNGV. The CDR3 length is 14 residues. The CDR3 loop reads CASSYGQGAYEQYF. CDR3 nucleotide sequence: TGTGCCAGCAGCTACGGACAGGGGGCGTACGAGCAGTACTTC.

This clone occurred once. This sequence joins TRBV12-3 or TRBV12-4 and TRBJ1-6; D is undetermined. V lost 7 bases to trimming and J lost 9 bases, with 13 bases between them. The CDR3 is 13 residues long. This CDR3 reads CASTSSGSSPLHF. DNA for the CDR3: TGTGCCAGCACCTCTTCCGGGAGTTCACCCCTCCACTTT.

The CDR3 DNA reads as TGTGCCAGTAGTGTCGGACAGGGGGCAGATACCTATGGCTACACCTTC. It yields the protein CASSVGQGADTYGYTF. The chain uses TRBV19 and TRBJ1-2, with 11 bases aligning to TRBD1. With V trimmed by 5 bases and J by 4 bases, 9 bases remained unmatched. This CDR3 has 16 amino acids. Germline CDR1 and CDR2: LNHDA and SQIVND (reference sequence).

The CDR3, as DNA: TGCGCCAGCAGCTTGGGCAGGGGGGAGACCCAGTACTTC. It codes for CASSLGRGETQYF. This sequence joins TRBV5-1 and TRBJ2-5, with 7 nucleotides matching TRBD1. There are 13 residues in the CDR3. CDR1 SGHRS and CDR2 YFSETQ come from the germline V gene. With V trimmed by 0 bases and J by 5 bases, 1 base remained unmatched.

The rearrangement links TRBV6-5 to TRBJ2-7, with TRBD1 matching 9 bases. CDR1 and CDR2 from the germline V gene are MNHEY and SVGAGI. The trim removed 5 bases at V and 5 bases at J, leaving 7 bases unmatched. CDR3 length: 14 residues. CDR3 coding DNA: TGTGCCAGCAGTCAACGGACAGGGGTTGACGAGCAGTACTTC. Residues: CASSQRTGVDEQYF.

The genes are TRBV5-6 and TRBJ2-1, with TRBD2 matching over 8 bases. From germline, CDR1 is SGHDT and CDR2 YYEEEE. V was clipped by 2 bases and J by 4 bases; unmatched bases: 5. CDR3 length equals 15 residues. This chain's CDR3 is CASSFSGVTYNEQFF. The CDR3 DNA sequence: TGTGCCAGCAGCTTTAGCGGGGTTACGTACAATGAGCAGTTCTTC.